What follows are 28 T cell receptor beta chains derived from one specimen sequenced in a study of shared clonotypes between healthy human individuals. Sequencing used immunoSEQ multiplex PCR; TCRdb keeps in-frame clones, though not all of them. The table lists about 2.4 million clones, roughly 92% of them singletons. Sequencing was done on a sample of naive CD4+ T cells sorted from blood. Stated subset: CD45RA+ positively selected. The receptors derive from a man aged 18-30 years in good health.

The chain has TRBV7-3 and TRBJ1-2, with 7 bases matching TRBD1. Per germline, CDR1 SGHTA and CDR2 FQGTGA. The CDR3 is made up of 20 amino acids. V dropped 5 bases and J dropped 3; count of bases not matched to a gene: 24. The chain's CDR3 is CASSRRGGSATGYGDYGYTF. The DNA of the CDR3 is TGTGCCAGCAGCCGCCGAGGGGGTTCCGCGACAGGGTACGGGGACTATGGCTACACCTTC.

This clone was seen a few times. The V gene is TRBV30, the J gene TRBJ1-1, with D maybe TRBD1 (5 bases). The length of the CDR3 is 15 residues. V gave up 0 bases and J gave up 1 base, with 12 bases separating them. Per the germline V gene, CDR1 is GTSNPN and CDR2 is SVGIG (reference sequence). The CDR3 spells CAWSVMGRQNTEAFF. The CDR3, as DNA: TGTGCCTGGAGTGTCATGGGACGGCAGAACACTGAAGCTTTCTTT.

The CDR3 reads CASSLQSSPTDTQYF. In DNA form, the CDR3 reads TGTGCCAGCAGCTTACAAAGTTCCCCCACAGATACGCAGTATTTT. The V call is TRBV7-6, the J call TRBJ2-3; D gene uncertain. The CDR3 is made up of 15 amino acids. Per the germline V gene, CDR1 is SGHVS and CDR2 is FNYEAQ. V was clipped by 2 bases and J by 2 bases, with 11 bases between them.

This sequence joins TRBV9 and TRBJ1-5; D is perhaps TRBD1 (6 bases). Germline V gives CDR1 SGDLS, CDR2 YYNGEE. The CDR3 runs 15 residues. With 4 bases removed from V and 6 bases from J, the gap between germline ends came to 17 bases. CDR3 DNA sequence: TGTGCCAGCAGCCCCTCACCGACAGGTATTCAGCCCCAGCATTTT. It translates to CASSPSPTGIQPQHF.

V gene TRBV30 combines with J gene TRBJ1-4, with D perhaps matching TRBD1 (6 bases). Between the trimmed V and J ends, which lost 0 bases and 7 bases, there was a span of 21 bases. CDR3 length: 17 amino acids. Germline V gene lookup returns CDR1 GTSNPN and CDR2 SVGIG (reference sequence). CDR3 protein: CAWSVNSDSRPREKLFF. The CDR3 nucleotides are TGTGCCTGGAGTGTAAATTCGGACAGCCGGCCCCGTGAAAAACTGTTTTTT.

This chain uses TRBV5-6 with TRBJ2-5, with 12 bases identical to TRBD2. Germline CDR1 reads SGHDT; CDR2 reads YYEEEE. V dropped 2 bases and J dropped 4; count of bases not matched to a gene: 9. The CDR3 loop spans 17 amino acids. In nucleotides, the CDR3 is TGTGCCAGCAGCTTACCTAGCGGGAGGGGTTGGGGAGAGACCCAGTACTTC. Encoded protein: CASSLPSGRGWGETQYF.

The chain is built from TRBV6-5 and TRBJ2-7, with D hard to call. V lost 2 bases to trimming and J lost 1 base, with 12 bases between them. Germline CDR1 reads MNHEY; CDR2 reads SVGAGI. The CDR3 contains 15 residues. CDR3 bases: TGTGCCAGCAGTTACAAAGAGCGCGGTTCCTACGAGCAGTACTTC. Its protein product is CASSYKERGSYEQYF.

This chain connects TRBV9 to TRBJ2-4; 9 bases align to TRBD1. Germline lookup yields CDR1 SGDLS and CDR2 YYNGEE. CDR3 size: 19 residues. The V segment lost 3 bases and the J segment 1 base; nucleotides outside the gene matches: 14. DNA of the CDR3: TGTGCCAGCAGCGGGGTTAAGGGGACAGGGCTCGAGGCCAAAAACATTCAGTACTTC. It specifies CASSGVKGTGLEAKNIQYF.

This clone was observed once. The V call is TRBV4-3, the J call TRBJ2-3; D not resolved. V shed 1 base and J shed 8 bases, with 10 bases lying between them. The length of the CDR3 is 13 residues. Germline V gene data show CDR1 as LGHNA and CDR2 as YSLEER. The CDR3 loop reads CASSQVFGGTQYF. DNA for the CDR3: TGCGCCAGCAGCCAAGTATTCGGCGGTACGCAGTATTTT.

This clone was observed once. The V and J genes are TRBV6-6 and TRBJ1-1; D unresolved. The CDR3 totals 14 residues. Germline V gene data show CDR1 as MNHNY and CDR2 as SVGAGI (reference sequence). V shed 2 bases and J shed 1 base, with 8 bases lying between them. CDR3 in DNA: TGTGCCAGCAGTTACCAGGAGGGGAACACTGAAGCTTTCTTT. It encodes CASSYQEGNTEAFF.

Here the CDR3 DNA reads TGTGCCAGCAGTGAATCGACACTTGAAGCTTTCTTT. It encodes CASSESTLEAFF. The V and J genes are TRBV6-1 and TRBJ1-1; D not certain. This CDR3 region has 12 residues. In germline, CDR1 is MNHNS, CDR2 SASEGT. V lost 2 bases, J lost 7 bases, and 8 bases lay in between.

The chain combines TRBV27 with TRBJ1-6, with 7 nucleotides matching TRBD1. The CDR3 loop spans 15 amino acids. The V gene's germline CDR1 is MNHEY and CDR2 SMNVEV (reference sequence). V lost 7 bases to trimming and J lost 9 bases; unmatched junction nucleotides: 12. CDR3 bases: TGTGCCAGCAAGGTTCAGGGGGGGCTAAGTTCACCCCTCCACTTT. Amino acids: CASKVQGGLSSPLHF.

This sequence joins TRBV6-6 and TRBJ2-5; D perhaps matches TRBD2 (7 bases). The V and J ends lost 3 bases and 9 bases respectively, with 17 bases between them. This CDR3 has 14 residues. Germline lookup yields CDR1 MNHNY and CDR2 SVGAGI (reference sequence). CDR3 region: CASSYNRAGGPQYF. DNA of the CDR3: TGTGCCAGCAGTTATAATCGCGCCGGGGGGCCCCAGTACTTC.

V and J are TRBV15 and TRBJ2-5; D perhaps matches TRBD2 (6 bases). The CDR3 runs 14 residues. CDR1 is LNHNV and CDR2 is YYDKDF in the germline V gene (reference sequence). V gave up 3 bases and J gave up 5 bases, with 13 bases separating them. The CDR3 sequence is CATSRTGGVETQYF. CDR3 coding DNA: TGTGCCACCAGCAGGACTGGAGGGGTGGAGACCCAGTACTTC.

The chain recombines TRBV9 with TRBJ1-6, with D tentatively TRBD1 (6 bases). The CDR3 has 15 residues. Germline V gene data show CDR1 as SGDLS and CDR2 as YYNGEE. V was cut by 3 bases and J by 5 bases, with 12 bases left in between. This CDR3 is CASSAQPGDNSPLHF. CDR3 DNA: TGTGCCAGCAGCGCGCAGCCAGGGGATAATTCACCCCTCCACTTT.

The CDR3 DNA reads TGTGCCAGTACCGCGAGACTAGTCGGGGAGCTGTTTTTT. It codes for CASTARLVGELFF. J is TRBJ2-2 and V is TRBV19; the D gene is possibly TRBD2 (6 bases). The CDR3 has 13 amino acids. V was shortened by 7 bases and J by 7 bases, with 13 bases between the two germline ends. Germline V gene lookup returns CDR1 LNHDA and CDR2 SQIVND (reference sequence).

In the case of this clone: The junction departs from the called germline gene at one end, perhaps through a read error. The chain carries TRBV7-2 and TRBJ2-7; a possible D gene is TRBD2 (6 bases). Germline V gene lookup returns CDR1 SGHTA and CDR2 FQGNSA. This CDR3 region has 17 residues. The CDR3 here is CASSQERSGLRSYEQYF. CDR3 bases: TGCGCCAGCAGCCAAGAGCGGTCGGGACTCCGCTCCTACGAGCAGTACTTC.

The chain is built from TRBV5-1 and TRBJ1-3, with D maybe TRBD1 (6 bases). CDR3 length: 18 amino acids. The V gene lost 0 bases and the J gene lost 1 base, with 17 bases spanning the gap. From germline, CDR1 is SGHRS and CDR2 YFSETQ. For the CDR3, the DNA is TGCGCCAGCAGCTTGGGGTTCGGGGGCGCCCCTTCTGGAAACACCATATATTTT. Residues: CASSLGFGGAPSGNTIYF.

This chain joins TRBV5-1 and TRBJ2-3; 9 positions match TRBD1. The CDR3 totals 16 residues. Germline-derived CDR1 and CDR2 are SGHRS and YFSETQ. V gave up 3 bases and J gave up 0 bases; unmatched junction bases: 5. The CDR3 sequence: CASSSADRGSTDTQYF. CDR3 in DNA: TGCGCCAGCAGCTCCGCCGACAGGGGGAGCACAGATACGCAGTATTTT.

This rearrangement joins TRBV2 to TRBJ2-7, with D tentatively TRBD1 or TRBD2 (5 bases each). This CDR3 is built from 14 residues. The germline V gene encodes CDR1 SNHLY and CDR2 FYNNEI. V was pared by 6 bases and J by 6 bases, with 18 bases between. The CDR3 loop reads CASSGTPGNSEQYF. The CDR3 nucleotides are TGTGCCAGCAGCGGGACCCCCGGAAATTCCGAGCAGTACTTC.

This clone was seen a few times. This chain joins TRBV21-1 and TRBJ2-2; TRBD2, the table's D call, was not compared with the DNA. TRBV21-1 is a pseudogene. The CDR3 spans 15 residues. The CDR3 nucleotides read TGTGCCAGCAGCCCACCTTCCGGGAGGACCGGGGAGCTGTTTTTT. This translates into CASSPPSGRTGELFF.

The V call is TRBV11-2, the J call TRBJ1-2; 7 bases are shared with TRBD1. V was clipped by 5 bases and J by 7 bases; unmatched bases: 7. Germline-derived CDR1 and CDR2 are SGHAT and FQNNGV. The CDR3 runs to 13 residues. This chain's CDR3 is CASSPMQGVGYTF. The CDR3 bases are TGTGCCAGCAGCCCCATGCAGGGGGTTGGCTACACCTTC.

The CDR3 region has the DNA TGTGCCAGCAGTGATAACAGGCGGGCGACGGGAACTAATGAAAAACTGTTTTTT. Translated: CASSDNRRATGTNEKLFF. The J gene is TRBJ1-4, the V gene TRBV6-1; the D gene is possibly TRBD1 (5 bases). The CDR3 covers 18 residues. The V gene lost 3 bases and the J gene lost 1 base, with 18 bases spanning the gap. Germline V gives CDR1 MNHNS, CDR2 SASEGT.

About this clone itself: This CDR3 is also generated by other DNA sequences in the sample. This chain uses TRBV27 with TRBJ2-3, with TRBD2 as a possible D gene (6 bases). V dropped 2 bases and J dropped 2 bases, with 11 bases sitting between them. CDR1 is MNHEY, CDR2 SMNVEV, per germline (reference sequence). This CDR3 comprises 15 residues. CDR3 in DNA: TGTGCCAGCAGTTTAGGCGGGGCCTCCACAGATACGCAGTATTTT. It is translated as CASSLGGASTDTQYF.

The CDR3 is CASSSTGTMNEQFF. CDR3 bases: TGTGCCAGCAGCTCAACCGGGACTATGAATGAGCAGTTCTTC. V gene TRBV7-2 combines with J gene TRBJ2-1; 7 bases are a match to TRBD2. V lost 4 bases to trimming and J lost 7 bases; unmatched junction nucleotides: 7. The CDR3 is 14 residues long. CDR1 is SGHTA and CDR2 is FQGNSA in the germline V gene.

The CDR3 region is CASSPGTATLYEQYF. DNA for the CDR3: TGCGCCAGCAGCCCAGGGACCGCAACCCTCTACGAGCAGTACTTC. The gene calls are TRBV4-1 and TRBJ2-7; TRBD1 or TRBD2 may be the D gene (5 bases each). Looked up from germline, CDR1 is MGHRA and CDR2 is YSYEKL. V was clipped by 4 bases and J by 3 bases, with 16 bases between them. This CDR3 has 15 residues.

The V gene is TRBV30, the J gene TRBJ2-2; D unclear. V was pared by 1 base and J by 4 bases, with 7 bases between. CDR1 and CDR2 from the germline V gene are GTSNPN and SVGIG (reference sequence). This CDR3 spans 13 amino acids. CDR3: CAWSGQSTGELFF. The CDR3 nucleotides read TGTGCCTGGAGTGGGCAGAGCACCGGGGAGCTGTTTTTT.

This sequence joins TRBV11-2 and TRBJ2-1; either TRBD1 or TRBD2 may fit D (5 bases each). The germline V gene has CDR1 SGHAT and CDR2 FQNNGV. The CDR3 has 17 amino acids. Trimming cost V 1 base and J 6 bases, with 19 bases left between them. The CDR3 loop reads CASSLGGGPPSGNEQFF. The CDR3 DNA reads as TGTGCCAGCAGCTTAGGTGGGGGACCTCCTTCCGGCAATGAGCAGTTCTTC.